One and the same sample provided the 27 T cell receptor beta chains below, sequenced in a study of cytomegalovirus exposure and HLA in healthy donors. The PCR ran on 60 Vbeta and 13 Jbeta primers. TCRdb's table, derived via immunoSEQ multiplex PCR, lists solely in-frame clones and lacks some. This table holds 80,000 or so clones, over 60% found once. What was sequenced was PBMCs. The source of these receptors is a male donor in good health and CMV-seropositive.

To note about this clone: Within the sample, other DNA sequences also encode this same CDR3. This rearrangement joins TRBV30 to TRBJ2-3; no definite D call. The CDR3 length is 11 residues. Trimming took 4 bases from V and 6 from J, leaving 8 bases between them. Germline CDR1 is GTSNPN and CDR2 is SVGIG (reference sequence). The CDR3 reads CAWTVKDTQYF. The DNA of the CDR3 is TGTGCCTGGACAGTCAAGGATACGCAGTATTTT.

The CDR3 DNA sequence: TGCGCCAGCAGCCAGGTAGACTTGGCTACGCAGTATTTT. This translates into CASSQVDLATQYF. This chain links TRBV4-3 with TRBJ2-3; D gene ambiguous. Germline V CDR1 and CDR2: LGHNA, YSLEER. Trimming cost V 3 bases and J 8 bases, with 12 bases left between them. The CDR3 loop spans 13 amino acids.

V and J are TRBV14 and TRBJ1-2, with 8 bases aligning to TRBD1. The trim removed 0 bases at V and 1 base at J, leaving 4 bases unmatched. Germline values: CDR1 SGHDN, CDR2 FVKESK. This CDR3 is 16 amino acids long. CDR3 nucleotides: TGTGCCAGCAGCCAAGACGGACAGGGAATTAACTATGGCTACACCTTC. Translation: CASSQDGQGINYGYTF.

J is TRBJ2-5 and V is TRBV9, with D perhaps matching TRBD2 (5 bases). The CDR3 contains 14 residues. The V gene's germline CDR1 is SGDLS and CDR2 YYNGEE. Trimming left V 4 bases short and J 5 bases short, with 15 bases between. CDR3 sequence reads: CASSPGLRGETQYF. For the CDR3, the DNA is TGTGCCAGCAGCCCTGGACTCCGAGGGGAGACCCAGTACTTC.

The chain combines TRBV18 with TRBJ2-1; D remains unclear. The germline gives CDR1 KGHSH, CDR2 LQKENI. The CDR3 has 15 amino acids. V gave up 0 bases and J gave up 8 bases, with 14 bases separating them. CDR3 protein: CASSPPSQSVDEQFF. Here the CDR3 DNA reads TGTGCCAGCTCACCACCGTCCCAGTCTGTTGATGAGCAGTTCTTC.

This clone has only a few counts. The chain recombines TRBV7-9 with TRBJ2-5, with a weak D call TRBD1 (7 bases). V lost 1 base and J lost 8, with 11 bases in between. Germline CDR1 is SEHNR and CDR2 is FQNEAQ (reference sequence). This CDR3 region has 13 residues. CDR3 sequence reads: CASSLGQGGTQYF. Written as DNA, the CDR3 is TGTGCCAGCAGCTTAGGACAGGGAGGCACCCAGTACTTC.

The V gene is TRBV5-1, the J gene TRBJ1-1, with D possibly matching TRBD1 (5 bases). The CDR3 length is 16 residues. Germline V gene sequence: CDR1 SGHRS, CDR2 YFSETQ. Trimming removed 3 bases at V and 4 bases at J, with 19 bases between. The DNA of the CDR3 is TGCGCCAGCAGCTCTGAACCGACAGCCGTGGGCACTGAAGCTTTCTTT. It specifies CASSSEPTAVGTEAFF.

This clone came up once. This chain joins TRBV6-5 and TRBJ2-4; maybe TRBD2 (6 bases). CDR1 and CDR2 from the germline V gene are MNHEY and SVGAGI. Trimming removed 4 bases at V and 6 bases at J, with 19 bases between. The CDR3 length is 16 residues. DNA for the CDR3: TGTGCCAGCAGTTCCACAACCCTCCGGGAGTTAAACATTCAGTACTTC. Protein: CASSSTTLRELNIQYF.

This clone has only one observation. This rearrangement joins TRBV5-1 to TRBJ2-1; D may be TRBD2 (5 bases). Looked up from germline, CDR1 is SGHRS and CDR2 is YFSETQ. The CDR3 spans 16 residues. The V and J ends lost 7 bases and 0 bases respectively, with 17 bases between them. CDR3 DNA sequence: TGCGCCAGCGGCCCCGGTAGAGGGAGCTCCTACAATGAGCAGTTCTTC. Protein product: CASGPGRGSSYNEQFF.

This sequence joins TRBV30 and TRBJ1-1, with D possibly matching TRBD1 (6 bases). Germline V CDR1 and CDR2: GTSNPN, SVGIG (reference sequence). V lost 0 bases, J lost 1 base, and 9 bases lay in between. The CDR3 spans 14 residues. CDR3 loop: CAWSVGTKNTEAFF. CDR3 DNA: TGTGCCTGGAGTGTCGGGACAAAGAACACTGAAGCTTTCTTT. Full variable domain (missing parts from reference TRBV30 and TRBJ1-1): SQTIHQWPATLVQPVGSPLSLECTVEGTSNPNLYWYRQAAGRGLQLLFYSVGIGQISSEVPQNLSASRPQDRQFILSSKKLLLSDSGFYLCAWSVGTKNTEAFFGQGTRLTVV.

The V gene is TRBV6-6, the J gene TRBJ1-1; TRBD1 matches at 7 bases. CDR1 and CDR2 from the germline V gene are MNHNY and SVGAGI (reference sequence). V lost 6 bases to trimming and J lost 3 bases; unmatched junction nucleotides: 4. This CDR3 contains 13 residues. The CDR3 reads CASRLGQYTEAFF. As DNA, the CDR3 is TGTGCCAGCAGGCTGGGACAGTACACTGAAGCTTTCTTT.

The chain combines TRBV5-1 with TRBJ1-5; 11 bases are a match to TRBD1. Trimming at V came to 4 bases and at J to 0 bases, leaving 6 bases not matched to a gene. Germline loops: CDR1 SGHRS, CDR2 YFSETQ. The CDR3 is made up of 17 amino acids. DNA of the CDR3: TGCGCCAGCAGCCCAGGACAGGGGGCGAGTAGCAATCAGCCCCAGCATTTT. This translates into CASSPGQGASSNQPQHF.

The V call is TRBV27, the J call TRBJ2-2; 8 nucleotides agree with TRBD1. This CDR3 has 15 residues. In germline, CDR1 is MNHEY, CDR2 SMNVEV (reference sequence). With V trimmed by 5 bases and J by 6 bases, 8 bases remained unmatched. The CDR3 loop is CASSPGQGIPGELFF. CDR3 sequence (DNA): TGTGCCAGCAGTCCAGGACAGGGAATTCCCGGGGAGCTGTTTTTT.

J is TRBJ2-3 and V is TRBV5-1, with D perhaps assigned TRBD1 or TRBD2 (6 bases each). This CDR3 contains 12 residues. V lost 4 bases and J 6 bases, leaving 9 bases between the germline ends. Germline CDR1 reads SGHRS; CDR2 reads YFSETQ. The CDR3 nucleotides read TGCGCCAGCAGCCTGGGGGGCGATACGCAGTATTTT. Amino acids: CASSLGGDTQYF.

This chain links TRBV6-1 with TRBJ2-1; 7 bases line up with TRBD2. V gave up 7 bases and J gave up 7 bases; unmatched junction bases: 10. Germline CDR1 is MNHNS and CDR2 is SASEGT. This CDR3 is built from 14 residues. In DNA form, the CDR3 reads TGTGCCAGCAATCGAGGACCAGCGGGAAATGAGCAGTTCTTC. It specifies CASNRGPAGNEQFF.

CDR3 sequence: CASSTPLGYGYTF. For the CDR3, the DNA is TGTGCCAGTAGTACACCTCTAGGCTATGGCTACACCTTC. The chain uses TRBV19 and TRBJ1-2, with D hard to call. The V gene's germline CDR1 is LNHDA and CDR2 SQIVND (reference sequence). The CDR3 consists of 13 residues. V lost 4 bases and J lost 4, with 10 bases in between.

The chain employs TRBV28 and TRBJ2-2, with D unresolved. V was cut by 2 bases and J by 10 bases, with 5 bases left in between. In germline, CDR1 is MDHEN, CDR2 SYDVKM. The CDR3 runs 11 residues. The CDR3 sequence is CASSLGLELFF. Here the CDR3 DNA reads TGTGCCAGCAGTTTAGGGCTGGAGCTGTTTTTT.

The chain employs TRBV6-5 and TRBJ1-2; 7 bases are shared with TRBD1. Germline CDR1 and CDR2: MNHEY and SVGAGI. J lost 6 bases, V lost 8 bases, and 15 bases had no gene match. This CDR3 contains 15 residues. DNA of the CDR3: TGTGCCAGCGGGCCGCCTAAGGGGGCGAAAAATGGCTACACCTTC. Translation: CASGPPKGAKNGYTF.

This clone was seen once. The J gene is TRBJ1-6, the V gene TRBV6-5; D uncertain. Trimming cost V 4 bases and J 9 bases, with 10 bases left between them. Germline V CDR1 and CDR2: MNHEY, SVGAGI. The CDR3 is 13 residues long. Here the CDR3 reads CASSCASISPLHF. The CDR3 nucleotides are TGTGCCAGCAGTTGCGCGAGTATTTCACCCCTCCACTTT.

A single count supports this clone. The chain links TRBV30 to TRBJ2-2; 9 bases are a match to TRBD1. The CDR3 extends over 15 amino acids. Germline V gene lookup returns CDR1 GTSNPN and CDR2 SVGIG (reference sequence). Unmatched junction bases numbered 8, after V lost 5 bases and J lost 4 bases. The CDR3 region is CAWASGTGRTGELFF. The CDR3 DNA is TGTGCCTGGGCCTCCGGGACAGGGCGCACCGGGGAGCTGTTTTTT.

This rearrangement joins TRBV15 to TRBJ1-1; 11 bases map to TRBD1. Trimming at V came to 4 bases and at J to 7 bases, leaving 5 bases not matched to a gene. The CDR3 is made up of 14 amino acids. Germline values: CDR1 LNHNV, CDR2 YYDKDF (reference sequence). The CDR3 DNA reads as TGTGCCACCAGCATCGGACAGGGGGCAAGTGAAGCTTTCTTT. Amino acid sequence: CATSIGQGASEAFF.

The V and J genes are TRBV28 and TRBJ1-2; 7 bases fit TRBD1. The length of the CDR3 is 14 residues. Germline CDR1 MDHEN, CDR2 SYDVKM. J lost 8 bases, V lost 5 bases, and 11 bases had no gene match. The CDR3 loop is CASSPPPLQGGYTF. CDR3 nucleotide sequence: TGTGCCAGCAGTCCACCCCCTTTACAGGGGGGCTACACCTTC.

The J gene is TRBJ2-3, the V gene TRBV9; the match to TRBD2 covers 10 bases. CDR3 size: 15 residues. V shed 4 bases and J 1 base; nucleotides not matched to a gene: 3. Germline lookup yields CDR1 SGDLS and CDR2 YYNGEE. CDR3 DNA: TGTGCCAGCAGCTACAGCGGGGGGGGCACAGATACGCAGTATTTT. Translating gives CASSYSGGGTDTQYF.

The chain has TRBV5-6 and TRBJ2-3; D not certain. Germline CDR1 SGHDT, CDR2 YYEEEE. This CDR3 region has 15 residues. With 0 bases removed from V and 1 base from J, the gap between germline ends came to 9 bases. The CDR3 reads CASSLDQRRTDTQYF. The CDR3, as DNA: TGTGCCAGCAGCTTGGACCAGCGCCGCACAGATACGCAGTATTTT.

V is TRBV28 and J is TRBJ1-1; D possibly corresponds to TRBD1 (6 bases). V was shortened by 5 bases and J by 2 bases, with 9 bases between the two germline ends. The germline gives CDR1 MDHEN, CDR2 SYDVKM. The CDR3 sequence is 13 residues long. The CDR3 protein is CASSRTVNTEAFF. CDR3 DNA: TGTGCCAGCAGTAGGACAGTTAACACTGAAGCTTTCTTT.

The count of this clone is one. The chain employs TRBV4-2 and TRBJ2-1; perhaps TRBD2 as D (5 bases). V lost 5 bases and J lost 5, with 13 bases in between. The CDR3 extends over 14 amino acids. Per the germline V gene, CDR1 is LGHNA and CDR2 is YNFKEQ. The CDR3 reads CASSGSLGNNEQFF. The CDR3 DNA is TGTGCCAGCAGCGGGAGTCTAGGTAACAATGAGCAGTTCTTC.

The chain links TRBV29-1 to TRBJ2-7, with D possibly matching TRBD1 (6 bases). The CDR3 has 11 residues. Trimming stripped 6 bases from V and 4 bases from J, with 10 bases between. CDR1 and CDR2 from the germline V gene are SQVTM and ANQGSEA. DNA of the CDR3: TGCAGCGTCGGGACACCTTACGAGCAGTACTTC. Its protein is CSVGTPYEQYF.